These T cell receptor beta chains were read from a single sample in a study of human T cells and chemical hapten exposure. A single record per CDR3 protein comes from TCRdb applying MiXCR to the RACE reads. This table holds 330,000 or so distinct CDR3 sequences, under 6.5% found once. The specimen was whole blood, collected in connection with sensitization to the hapten diphenylcyclopropenone (DPC). Source of these receptors: a woman aged 18-29 years with alopecia areata. Some clones in this sample may be carry-over from other donors' samples. Both conserved end residues are part of each CDR3. The D gene is left open where the match is weak. Only part of the rows carry a size: once, few, many, or a class if the clone is expanded.

CDR3: CASRGEGTGNTIYF
DNA: TGTGCCAGCAGAGGTGAAGGGACTGGAAACACCATATATTTT
V: TRBV2
size: many
J: TRBJ1-3
D: NA

CDR3: CASSDLAGAASTDTQYF
DNA: TGTGCCAGCAGTGATCTAGCGGGGGCCGCCAGCACAGATACGCAGTATTTT
V: TRBV6-1
size: few
J: TRBJ2-3
D: TRBD2

CDR3: CASSSDYNNEQFF
DNA: TGTGCCAGCAGCTCGGACTATAACAATGAGCAGTTCTTC
V: TRBV11-3
size: few
J: TRBJ2-1
D: NA

CDR3: CASSPPGQGIKEQYF
DNA: TGTGCCAGCAGTCCGCCGGGACAGGGAATTAAGGAGCAGTACTTC
V: TRBV6-5
size: NA
J: TRBJ2-7
D: TRBD1

CDR3: CASSLVDNQLNYGYTF
DNA: TGTGCCAGCAGCTTAGTGGACAATCAGCTTAACTATGGCTACACCTTC
V: TRBV7-9
size: NA
J: TRBJ1-2
D: NA

CDR3: CARPREEAFF
DNA: TGTGCCAGACCTAGGGAAGAAGCTTTCTTT
V: TRBV25-1
size: NA
J: TRBJ1-1
D: NA

CDR3: CASSEWWSEGQFF
DNA: TGTGCCAGCAGTGAATGGTGGTCGGAGGGGCAGTTCTTC
V: TRBV25-1
size: NA
J: TRBJ2-1
D: NA

CDR3: CASSLWAGRNEQFF
DNA: TGTGCCAGCAGCTTGTGGGCGGGTAGGAATGAGCAGTTCTTC
V: TRBV5-6
size: few
J: TRBJ2-1
D: NA

CDR3: CASTAGTNTEAFF
DNA: TGTGCCAGCACTGCAGGGACGAACACTGAAGCTTTCTTT
V: TRBV2
size: NA
J: TRBJ1-1
D: NA

CDR3: CASSLARGFAGKNIQYF
DNA: TGTGCCAGCAGCTTAGCGCGGGGGTTCGCGGGCAAAAACATTCAGTACTTC
V: TRBV7-2
size: NA
J: TRBJ2-4
D: TRBD2

CDR3: CASSTRQPAHEQYF
DNA: TGTGCCAGCAGTACCCGACAGCCAGCTCACGAGCAGTACTTC
V: TRBV28
size: few
J: TRBJ2-7
D: NA

CDR3: CASSLDAGFNSPLHF
DNA: TGTGCCAGCAGCTTGGATGCGGGATTCAATTCACCCCTCCACTTT
V: TRBV5-6
size: NA
J: TRBJ1-6
D: NA

CDR3: CASSLDYWTGRSGANVLTF
DNA: TGTGCCAGCAGTTTAGATTACTGGACAGGGAGAAGTGGGGCCAACGTCCTGACTTTC
V: TRBV12-3/TRBV12-4
size: NA
J: TRBJ2-6
D: TRBD1

CDR3: CATRRGDGTEAFF
DNA: TGTGCCACCCGAAGGGGGGACGGCACTGAAGCTTTCTTT
V: TRBV24-1
size: many
J: TRBJ1-1
D: NA

CDR3: CASSHLDRGYQETQYF
DNA: TGTGCCAGCAGCCACTTGGACAGGGGGTACCAAGAGACCCAGTACTTC
V: TRBV3-1
size: NA
J: TRBJ2-5
D: TRBD1

CDR3: CASTRTGGPEQFF
DNA: TGTGCCAGCACCAGGACCGGGGGGCCTGAGCAGTTCTTC
V: TRBV5-4
size: NA
J: TRBJ2-1
D: NA

CDR3: CSARTPGSTRGTQYF
DNA: TGCAGTGCTAGGACCCCAGGGTCGACTCGGGGGACCCAGTACTTC
V: TRBV20-1
size: few
J: TRBJ2-5
D: NA

CDR3: CASSFDSNLQNTIYF
DNA: TGTGCCAGCAGCTTTGACAGTAACCTCCAAAACACCATATATTTT
V: TRBV7-2
size: many
J: TRBJ1-3
D: NA

CDR3: CASSFARLAAGELFF
DNA: TGTGCCAGCAGTTTCGCGAGACTAGCCGCCGGGGAGCTGTTTTTT
V: TRBV6-6
size: NA
J: TRBJ2-2
D: TRBD2

CDR3: CAAQSAFEAFF
DNA: TGTGCCGCACAGTCAGCTTTCGAAGCTTTCTTT
V: TRBV10-3
size: NA
J: TRBJ1-1
D: NA

CDR3: CASSQAPTEQETQYF
DNA: TGCGCCAGCAGCCAAGCCCCCACAGAGCAAGAGACCCAGTACTTC
V: TRBV4-1
size: NA
J: TRBJ2-5
D: NA

CDR3: CAIGSGGSYNEQFF
DNA: TGTGCCATCGGGTCCGGGGGGTCCTACAATGAGCAGTTCTTC
V: TRBV10-3
size: few
J: TRBJ2-1
D: TRBD2

CDR3: CATSDQQGNYGYTF
DNA: TGTGCCACCAGTGATCAACAGGGAAACTATGGCTACACCTTC
V: TRBV24-1
size: many
J: TRBJ1-2
D: NA

CDR3: CASSLGQAFKPQHF
DNA: TGTGCCAGCAGCCTGGGACAGGCGTTTAAGCCCCAGCATTTT
V: TRBV3-1
size: NA
J: TRBJ1-5
D: TRBD1

CDR3: CASPDRGQPQHF
DNA: TGTGCCAGCCCTGACAGGGGCCAGCCCCAGCATTTT
V: TRBV6-5
size: many
J: TRBJ1-5
D: TRBD1

CDR3: CSASRSAGRVF
DNA: TGCAGTGCTAGTCGGTCCGCGGGGCGGGTCTTT
V: TRBV20-1
size: many
J: TRBJ1-1
D: NA

CDR3: CSARLTGGRGETQYF
DNA: TGCAGTGCTAGATTAACAGGGGGGCGAGGAGAGACCCAGTACTTC
V: TRBV20-1
size: few
J: TRBJ2-5
D: TRBD1

CDR3: CASSKPGTGSSYEQYF
DNA: TGTGCCAGCAGCAAACCCGGGACCGGGAGCTCCTACGAGCAGTACTTC
V: TRBV21-1
size: NA
J: TRBJ2-7
D: NA

CDR3: CASSQAGLNYGYTF
DNA: TGTGCCAGCAGCCAAGCGGGACTGAACTATGGCTACACCTTC
V: TRBV3-1
size: many
J: TRBJ1-2
D: NA

CDR3: CASSYDRTGEVMQPQHF
DNA: TGTGCCAGCAGTTACGACAGAACAGGGGAGGTCATGCAGCCCCAGCATTTT
V: TRBV6-2/TRBV6-3
size: many
J: TRBJ1-5
D: TRBD1

CDR3: CSVDLVLGTFPNYGYTF
DNA: TGCAGCGTTGATCTGGTTTTGGGGACGTTCCCTAACTATGGCTACACCTTC
V: TRBV29-1
size: few
J: TRBJ1-2
D: NA

CDR3: CSAGARPTDTQYF
DNA: TGCAGTGCGGGGGCTAGACCCACAGATACGCAGTATTTT
V: TRBV20-1
size: few
J: TRBJ2-3
D: NA

CDR3: CASSWQGGTGNTIYF
DNA: TGTGCCAGCAGCTGGCAAGGGGGGACTGGAAACACCATATATTTT
V: TRBV7-2
size: many
J: TRBJ1-3
D: NA

CDR3: CASSKRSPTQQGAGYTF
DNA: TGTGCCAGCAGCAAAAGGTCCCCCACCCAGCAGGGGGCTGGCTACACCTTC
V: TRBV7-3
size: many
J: TRBJ1-2
D: TRBD1

CDR3: CAISESKLTALGQYF
DNA: TGTGCCATCAGTGAGTCGAAACTCACAGCGTTGGGCCAGTACTTC
V: TRBV10-3
size: NA
J: TRBJ2-5
D: NA

CDR3: CATSDPARELFF
DNA: TGTGCCACCAGTGACCCGGCCCGGGAGCTGTTTTTT
V: TRBV24-1
size: NA
J: TRBJ2-2
D: NA

CDR3: CASSLRGDTEAFF
DNA: TGTGCCAGCAGCTTAAGAGGGGACACTGAAGCTTTCTTT
V: TRBV11-2
size: many
J: TRBJ1-1
D: NA

CDR3: CASSHLRTGDPGANVLTF
DNA: TGTGCCAGCTCGCATCTACGGACAGGGGACCCTGGGGCCAACGTCCTGACTTTC
V: TRBV18
size: NA
J: TRBJ2-6
D: TRBD1

CDR3: CSVGGTAADTQYF
DNA: TGCAGCGTTGGCGGGACAGCGGCAGATACGCAGTATTTT
V: TRBV29-1
size: many
J: TRBJ2-3
D: NA

CDR3: CASSLLSRVTEAFF
DNA: TGTGCCAGCAGTTTGCTCTCGCGGGTAACTGAAGCTTTCTTT
V: TRBV27
size: many
J: TRBJ1-1
D: NA

CDR3: CASSYARVIINTGELFF
DNA: TGTGCCAGCAGCTATGCCAGGGTGATTATTAACACCGGGGAGCTGTTTTTT
V: TRBV27
size: NA
J: TRBJ2-2
D: NA

CDR3: CASSLAKGSRIQYF
DNA: TGTGCCAGCAGCTTGGCCAAGGGAAGTCGCATTCAGTACTTC
V: TRBV5-6
size: many
J: TRBJ2-4
D: NA